This T cell receptor (beta chain) was sequenced during a study of blood T cell repertoires in COVID-19. Background on the study: Nucleic acid was either cDNA or gDNA, and it came from T cells, B-cell-depleted T cells, or PBMCs.

This clone was seen a handful of times. Participants reported their clinical history, and cohort assignment relied on those reports. Authors' processing steps: Nucleated cell counts were estimated from reference gene primer amplification. TCRdb's copy holds only in-frame clones and misses some; the assay was immunoSEQ multiplex PCR. Clone size and the V and J calls come from that table; the DNA yielded D and trimming. In the table there are about 280,000 clones, about 90% of which are singletons. CDR1 PRHDT and CDR2 FYEKMQ come from the germline V gene (reference sequence). CDR3 size: 12 residues. V was cut by 2 bases and J by 3 bases, with 2 bases left in between.

The chain carries TRBV13 and TRBJ1-3; D is unresolved. The sample consisted of PBMCs or T cells enriched from blood (not recorded which). The source is a woman aged 18-29 years with acute COVID-19. Written as DNA, the CDR3 is TGTGCCAGCAGCTTACTTGGAAACACCATATATTTT. Amino acid sequence: CASSLLGNTIYF.